Presented here are 15 T cell receptor beta chains from one specimen sequenced in a study of cytomegalovirus exposure and HLA in healthy donors. Assay used: immunoSEQ multiplex PCR; TCRdb lists only in-frame clones, some missing. This table has 110,000 or so clones, 88% appearing once. Sequenced sample: PBMCs. All receptors derive from a man aged 18 to 30 in good health and CMV-seronegative.

The rearrangement joins TRBV28 to TRBJ2-7; 8 positions agree with TRBD1. Trimming cost V 2 bases and J 3 bases; bases outside gene matches: 3. CDR1 is MDHEN, CDR2 SYDVKM, per germline. This CDR3 spans 14 amino acids. For the CDR3, the DNA is TGTGCCAGCAGTTTACAGGGGGCGATCTACGAGCAGTACTTC. Amino acids: CASSLQGAIYEQYF.

The CDR3 DNA sequence: TGTGCCAGCAGGACAAGGGGACAGGGTTTCGAGCAGTACTTC. This encodes CASRTRGQGFEQYF. This chain uses TRBV28 with TRBJ2-7, with 9 nucleotides matching TRBD1. V was clipped by 6 bases and J by 6 bases; unmatched bases: 9. The length of the CDR3 is 14 residues. Germline lookup yields CDR1 MDHEN and CDR2 SYDVKM.

The chain links TRBV9 to TRBJ2-6; a weak D match, TRBD1 (6 bases). Deletions cut 0 bases from V and 2 bases from J, with 9 bases between. The CDR3 has 16 residues. Germline V gene sequence: CDR1 SGDLS, CDR2 YYNGEE. In DNA form, the CDR3 reads TGTGCCAGCAGCGTAGTTACAGGGCCTGGGGCCAACGTCCTGACTTTC. Its protein product is CASSVVTGPGANVLTF. Variable domain in full (rest from reference TRBV9 and TRBJ2-6): DSGVTQTPKHLITATGQRVTLRCSPRSGDLSVYWYQQSLDQGLQFLIQYYNGEERAKGNILERFSAQQFPDLHSELNLSSLELGDSALYFCASSVVTGPGANVLTFGAGSRLTVL.

The J gene is TRBJ2-3, the V gene TRBV25-1, with 10 bases that match TRBD2. Trimming at V came to 6 bases and at J to 0 bases, leaving 9 bases not matched to a gene. This CDR3 has 17 amino acids. Germline V CDR1 and CDR2: MGHDK, SYGVNS. CDR3 amino acids: CASSHGLAGVSTDTQYF. In DNA, the CDR3 is TGTGCCAGCAGCCACGGGCTAGCGGGGGTAAGCACAGATACGCAGTATTTT.

This rearrangement joins TRBV5-1 to TRBJ1-2; 8 positions agree with TRBD1. CDR1 is SGHRS and CDR2 is YFSETQ in the germline V gene. The CDR3 is 15 residues long. The ends lost 4 bases at V and 2 bases at J; junction bases unmatched: 7. The CDR3 sequence is CASSQGQGRNYGYTF. CDR3 DNA: TGCGCCAGCAGCCAAGGACAGGGAAGGAACTATGGCTACACCTTC.

V gene TRBV10-2 combines with J gene TRBJ2-1, with D perhaps matching TRBD1 (5 bases). The V gene's germline CDR1 is WSHSY and CDR2 SAAADI. The V end was cut by 4 bases, the J end by 6 bases, with 10 bases between. The length of the CDR3 is 13 residues. The CDR3, as DNA: TGCGCCAGCAGTGGGGGCTTCCTCAATGAGCAGTTCTTC. It specifies CASSGGFLNEQFF.

The chain combines TRBV28 with TRBJ2-3, with 10 bases lining up with TRBD1. The CDR3 contains 15 residues. V gave up 5 bases and J gave up 6 bases; unmatched junction bases: 8. Germline loops: CDR1 MDHEN, CDR2 SYDVKM. The CDR3 protein is CASSAGTGVADTQYF. CDR3 in DNA: TGTGCCAGCAGTGCCGGGACAGGGGTAGCGGATACGCAGTATTTT.

This chain links TRBV2 with TRBJ2-2, with TRBD1 as a possible D gene (5 bases). The germline gives CDR1 SNHLY, CDR2 FYNNEI. CDR3 length: 15 residues. V dropped 8 bases and J dropped 1 base, with 14 bases sitting between them. Written as DNA, the CDR3 is TGTGCCAGCCTTGGACAAACCATGAACACCGGGGAGCTGTTTTTT. It yields the protein CASLGQTMNTGELFF.

The V call is TRBV7-7, the J call TRBJ2-2; 7 positions match TRBD1. With V trimmed by 2 bases and J by 4 bases, 10 bases remained unmatched. CDR1 is SSHAT, CDR2 FNYEAQ, per germline (reference sequence). This CDR3 region has 17 residues. CDR3 sequence reads: CASSLIRGGASTGELFF. The DNA of the CDR3 is TGTGCCAGCAGCTTAATCCGAGGGGGCGCCAGCACCGGGGAGCTGTTTTTT.

The rearrangement joins TRBV25-1 to TRBJ2-7, with 7 bases aligning to TRBD2. Per germline, CDR1 MGHDK and CDR2 SYGVNS. The trim removed 8 bases at V and 2 bases at J, leaving 9 bases unmatched. The CDR3 is 14 amino acids. The CDR3 DNA is TGTGCCAGCGGTACTAGCGCGGGCCCCTACGAGCAGTACTTC. It encodes CASGTSAGPYEQYF.

Only a few counts were recorded for this clone. This rearrangement joins TRBV18 to TRBJ1-6; D unresolved. The CDR3 covers 15 residues. Trimming pared 3 bases from V and 0 bases from J, leaving 6 bases between. CDR1 and CDR2 from the germline V gene are KGHSH and LQKENI. The CDR3 here is CASSPGSSYNSPLHF. The DNA for the CDR3 is TGTGCCAGCTCACCGGGCAGCTCCTATAATTCACCCCTCCACTTT.

The gene calls are TRBV29-1 and TRBJ2-1, with TRBD2 matching over 13 bases. The CDR3 runs to 15 residues. CDR1 is SQVTM, CDR2 ANQGSEA, per germline. Germline trimming cut 5 bases from V and 10 bases from J; bases unmatched to any gene: 11. The chain's CDR3 is CSVYGRTSGSREQFF. CDR3 in DNA: TGCAGCGTTTATGGTCGGACTAGCGGGAGCAGGGAGCAGTTCTTC.

The genes are TRBV6-4 and TRBJ1-4, with D tentatively TRBD1 (6 bases). This CDR3 has 14 residues. Germline CDR1 and CDR2: MRHNA and SNTAGT. V was trimmed by 8 bases and J by 1 base, leaving 11 bases between them. The DNA of the CDR3 is TGTGCCAGCCGGAAGACAGGAACTAATGAAAAACTGTTTTTT. Protein product: CASRKTGTNEKLFF.

This sequence joins TRBV5-4 and TRBJ1-1, with 9 nucleotides matching TRBD1. The ends lost 4 bases at V and 5 bases at J; junction bases unmatched: 6. The CDR3 spans 14 residues. Germline V gives CDR1 SGHNT, CDR2 YYREEE (reference sequence). In DNA form, the CDR3 reads TGTGCCAGCAGCCCCCGGGACAGGGTAACTGAAGCTTTCTTT. It yields the protein CASSPRDRVTEAFF.

This chain uses TRBV28 with TRBJ2-1; TRBD2 agrees at 9 bases. Germline V gene data show CDR1 as MDHEN and CDR2 as SYDVKM. Losses at the gene ends were 5 bases for V and 7 bases for J; bases not matched to a gene: 6. The CDR3 runs 14 residues. In nucleotides, the CDR3 is TGTGCCAGCAGTAAACTAGCGGGCGGTAATGAGCAGTTCTTC. This encodes CASSKLAGGNEQFF.